These T cell receptor beta chains were read from a single sample in a study of cytomegalovirus exposure and HLA in healthy donors. Data came from immunoSEQ multiplex PCR; TCRdb stores just in-frame clones and leaves some out. The table includes about 110,000 clones, approximately 81% detected once. Sequencing used PBMCs. The receptor set was obtained from a woman aged 18-29 years in good health and CMV-seropositive. Each CDR3 is given with its conserved first and last residue. D genes are given only for firm matches. Not every row has a clone size; where given, it reads once, few, many or a size class.

v_gene	j_gene	abundance	d_gene	CDR3aa	CDR3nt
TRBV6-5	TRBJ2-7	-	TRBD1	CASSRTGGMNEQYF	TGTGCCAGCAGTCGGACAGGGGGCATGAACGAGCAGTACTTC
TRBV7-9	TRBJ1-5	-	-	CSSSLDRYQPQHF	TGTTCCAGCAGCTTAGACCGGTATCAGCCCCAGCATTTT
TRBV27	TRBJ1-1	-	TRBD1	CASRVTGGDTEAFF	TGTGCCAGCAGAGTCACAGGGGGGGACACTGAAGCTTTCTTT
TRBV6-5	TRBJ2-2	-	-	CASSPSAGELFF	TGTGCCAGCAGTCCCTCTGCCGGGGAGCTGTTTTTT
TRBV11-3	TRBJ2-1	-	TRBD2	CASSLETSRSVGNEQFF	TGTGCCAGCAGCTTAGAGACTAGCCGGAGCGTCGGCAATGAGCAGTTCTTC
TRBV10-3	TRBJ2-7	-	TRBD2	CAISVGLAGPYEQYF	TGTGCCATCAGTGTAGGACTAGCGGGGCCCTACGAGCAGTACTTC
TRBV2	TRBJ2-2	few	-	CASTGAGELFF	TGTGCCAGCACAGGGGCCGGGGAGCTGTTTTTT
TRBV5-4	TRBJ2-7	-	TRBD2	CASSLSGVLSYEQYF	TGTGCCAGCAGCTTGAGCGGGGTACTCTCCTACGAGCAGTACTTC
TRBV19	TRBJ1-3	-	-	CASTPLRGRGGNTIYF	TGTGCCAGTACCCCACTCCGAGGCAGGGGAGGAAACACCATATATTTT
TRBV9	TRBJ2-3	few	-	CASSVAVGTDTQYF	TGTGCCAGCAGCGTAGCGGTAGGCACAGATACGCAGTATTTT
TRBV6-6	TRBJ2-5	-	TRBD2	CASIPGLVRETQYF	TGTGCCAGCATCCCGGGACTAGTACGGGAGACCCAGTACTTC
TRBV5-1	TRBJ2-7	-	TRBD2	CASSLAFGSGSSYEQYF	TGCGCCAGCAGCTTGGCCTTCGGTAGCGGGAGCTCCTACGAGCAGTACTTC
TRBV5-8	TRBJ2-3	-	-	CASIVVLTDTQYF	TGTGCCAGCATCGTAGTTCTCACAGATACGCAGTATTTT
TRBV10-3	TRBJ2-3	-	-	CAIRGTSTDTQYF	TGTGCCATCAGGGGCACCAGCACAGATACGCAGTATTTT
TRBV4-1	TRBJ2-7	once	-	CASSQERRGEQYF	TGCGCCAGCAGCCAGGAACGACGGGGGGAGCAGTACTTC
TRBV11-3	TRBJ2-1	-	-	CASGNALAEQFF	TGTGCCAGCGGCAACGCTCTAGCGGAGCAGTTCTTC
TRBV6-1	TRBJ2-7	-	-	CASSESGPYEQYF	TGTGCCAGCAGTGAAAGCGGGCCCTACGAGCAGTACTTC
TRBV30	TRBJ1-3	-	-	CAWSLLLPGNTIYF	TGTGCCTGGAGCCTCCTATTGCCTGGAAACACCATATATTTT
TRBV28	TRBJ1-3	-	TRBD1	CAVTGQGRNTIYF	TGTGCCGTAACGGGACAGGGGAGAAACACCATATATTTT
TRBV19	TRBJ2-7	once	-	CASSIGFRDIEQYF	TGTGCCAGTAGTATAGGTTTCCGGGACATCGAGCAGTACTTC
TRBV7-7	TRBJ2-3	once	TRBD1	CASSLSQGVDTQYF	TGTGCTAGCAGCTTAAGCCAGGGGGTAGATACGCAGTATTTT
TRBV15	TRBJ1-1	-	-	CATGERGAITEAFF	TGTGCCACCGGCGAGCGGGGGGCAATCACTGAAGCTTTCTTT